This TCR beta chain came from a study of cytomegalovirus exposure and HLA in healthy donors. The CDR3 is made up of 15 amino acids. Trimming removed 6 bases from V and 8 bases from J; junction bases left unmatched: 11. The germline gives CDR1 MDHEN, CDR2 SYDVKM. Both 60 Vbeta primers and 13 Jbeta primers went into the PCR. Sequencing used immunoSEQ multiplex PCR; TCRdb keeps in-frame clones, though not all of them. The sample has some 170,000 clones, roughly 87% seen once. The chain carries TRBV28 and TRBJ1-4, with 8 bases matching TRBD1. The material sequenced was PBMCs. This clonotype originated in a man aged 50 to 60 in good health and CMV-seropositive. The DNA for the CDR3 is TGTGCCAGCAGCAATCTCGGGACAGGTGAAGAAAAACTGTTTTTT. Translated, it gives CASSNLGTGEEKLFF.